This TCR beta chain was recovered during a study of blood T cell repertoires in COVID-19. Study-level information: Spain, Italy and the United States supplied samples that represented acute and convalescent COVID-19. T cells, B-cell-depleted T cells, or PBMCs provided the cDNA or gDNA that served as material.

In the original workflow: Estimation of nucleated cell counts was performed using reference gene primer amplification. TCRdb's table, derived via immunoSEQ multiplex PCR, lists solely in-frame clones and lacks some. That table gives V, J and clone size, and the DNA gave D and trimming. The sample includes 150,000 to 200,000 clones, 70% to 90% of them seen just once. This CDR3 contains 11 residues. Germline V CDR1 and CDR2: SGHRS, YFSETQ. Trimming took off 2 bases at V and 10 bases at J, with 10 bases between the two ends. This clonotype originated in a young man who had recovered from COVID-19. The chain carries TRBV5-1 and TRBJ2-7; perhaps TRBD1 as D (5 bases). The sample taken for sequencing was peripheral blood. The CDR3 DNA reads TGCGCCAGCAGCTTAGATGACAGACAGTACTTC. Protein product: CASSLDDRQYF.